What follows are 29 T cell receptor beta chains derived from one specimen sequenced in a study of a mutant IDH1 vaccine in newly diagnosed glioma. Time point indicated: week 11, during vaccination. All doses held 300 ug of mutant IDH1 20-mer peptide, with topical imiquimod. The antigens for these receptors are not known. Sequenced by immunoSEQ multiplex PCR; TCRdb stores in-frame clones only, minus some. The data hold around 60,000 clones, with approximately 89% observed a single time. Source: PBMCs, taken from a glioma patient whose treatment included an IDH1 peptide vaccine. The receptors derive from a man aged 40-49 years with glioma.

The genes are TRBV7-2 and TRBJ1-1; maybe TRBD1 (5 bases). CDR1 is SGHTA and CDR2 is FQGNSA in the germline V gene. Trimming cost V 0 bases and J 6 bases, with 5 bases left between them. The CDR3 sequence is 12 residues long. CDR3 region: CASSLAGAEAFF. The DNA of the CDR3 is TGTGCCAGCAGCTTAGCGGGGGCTGAAGCTTTCTTT. Together with reference TRBV7-2 and TRBJ1-1, the CDR3 gives the full variable domain: GAGVSQSPSNKVTEKGKDVELRCDPISGHTALYWYRQSLGQGLEFLIYFQGNSAPDKSGLPSDRFSAERTGGSVSTLTIQRTQQEDSAVYLCASSLAGAEAFFGQGTRLTVV.

This chain connects TRBV28 to TRBJ1-5; no clear D. There are 15 residues in the CDR3. Germline CDR1 reads MDHEN; CDR2 reads SYDVKM. V was shortened by 7 bases and J by 1 base, with 14 bases between the two germline ends. DNA for the CDR3: TGTGCCAGCACCCCCGTGGCAGGAAGCAATCAGCCCCAGCATTTT. Encoded protein: CASTPVAGSNQPQHF.

J is TRBJ1-4 and V is TRBV4-2, with 7 bases identical to TRBD1. CDR1 is LGHNA and CDR2 is YNFKEQ in the germline V gene. J was trimmed by 5 bases and V by 4 bases; bases with no gene match: 4. The CDR3 is 14 amino acids. The CDR3 region has the DNA TGTGCCAGCAGCCTCGACAGGGCCAATGAAAAACTGTTTTTT. Its translation: CASSLDRANEKLFF.

The CDR3 spells CASSMTKGAMNNSPLHF. The CDR3 DNA sequence: TGTGCCAGTAGTATGACTAAGGGGGCAATGAATAATTCACCCCTCCACTTT. V gene TRBV19 combines with J gene TRBJ1-6; TRBD1 matches at 7 bases. This CDR3 has 17 amino acids. V shed 3 bases and J 5 bases; nucleotides not matched to a gene: 10. CDR1 is LNHDA, CDR2 SQIVND, per germline (reference sequence). The entire variable domain, with the rest obtained from reference TRBV19 and TRBJ1-6, is as follows: DGGITQSPKYLFRKEGQNVTLSCEQNLNHDAMYWYRQDPGQGLRLIYYSQIVNDFQKGDIAEGYSVSREKKESFPLTVTSAQKNPTAFYLCASSMTKGAMNNSPLHFGNGTRLTVT.

The chain has TRBV7-9 and TRBJ2-6; possible D gene TRBD2, 6 bases. This CDR3 has 16 amino acids. Germline V lookup: CDR1 SEHNR, CDR2 FQNEAQ (reference sequence). The ends were cut back, 5 bases at V and 0 bases at J, with 11 bases in the middle. The CDR3 region is CASSPRRGSGANVLTF. In nucleotides, the CDR3 is TGTGCCAGCAGCCCCCGGCGGGGCTCTGGGGCCAACGTCCTGACTTTC.

This clone was counted once. The junction does not match germline at one end; this may be a read error. The chain links TRBV19 to TRBJ1-2, with 7 bases lining up with TRBD1. Germline V gene lookup returns CDR1 LNHDA and CDR2 SQIVND (reference sequence). The CDR3 loop spans 14 amino acids. CDR3 residues: CASSPTGRDYGYTF. CDR3 in DNA: TGTGCCAGTAGTCCGACAGGGAGGGACTATGGCTACACCTTT.

This clone has a single count. V gene TRBV6-5 combines with J gene TRBJ2-7, with a possible D match to TRBD1 (6 bases). The V end lost 6 bases, the J end lost 4 bases, and 16 bases lay between the germline ends. CDR1 is MNHEY, CDR2 SVGAGI, per germline. This CDR3 is 14 amino acids long. The CDR3 spells CASSPTTGFYEQYV. The CDR3 DNA reads as TGTGCCAGCAGCCCCACGACAGGTTTTTACGAGCAGTACGTC.

The chain joins TRBV11-2 to TRBJ2-3, with D perhaps matching TRBD2 (5 bases). The ends were cut back, 2 bases at V and 4 bases at J, with 19 bases in the middle. CDR1 is SGHAT, CDR2 FQNNGV, per germline. There are 17 residues in the CDR3. DNA for the CDR3: TGTGCCAGCAGCTTAAGGTTCACGGGCCGGGGTCCAGATACGCAGTATTTT. Protein: CASSLRFTGRGPDTQYF.

Concerning this clone itself: A junction boundary mismatches the germline segment, possibly from a read error. The rearrangement uses TRBV16 and TRBJ1-5; the D gene is possibly TRBD1 (5 bases). This CDR3 has 14 amino acids. The V gene's germline CDR1 is KGHSY and CDR2 FQNENV. DNA of the CDR3: TGCGCCAGCAGCCTGGGGGTCTTCAATCAGCCCCAGCATTTT. Translation gives CASSLGVFNQPQHF.

This chain links TRBV5-5 with TRBJ2-7; possible D gene TRBD2, 6 bases. This CDR3 comprises 14 residues. Per the germline V gene, CDR1 is SGHKS and CDR2 is YYEKEE (reference sequence). The germline V and J ends were trimmed by 4 bases and 1 base, with 12 bases remaining between them. This CDR3 reads CASSRAGPSYEQYF. The CDR3 bases are TGTGCCAGCAGCAGGGCGGGGCCTTCCTACGAGCAGTACTTC.

This rearrangement joins TRBV5-6 to TRBJ1-4; D possibly corresponds to TRBD1 (6 bases). CDR1 SGHDT and CDR2 YYEEEE come from the germline V gene. Trimming stripped 3 bases from V and 0 bases from J, with 12 bases between. The CDR3 contains 16 residues. CDR3: CASSSYRTATNEKLFF. CDR3 bases: TGTGCCAGCAGCTCGTACAGGACAGCAACTAATGAAAAACTGTTTTTT.

V usage is TRBV6-5 and J usage is TRBJ1-3; the D is unclear. Trimming took off 6 bases at V and 2 bases at J, with 14 bases between the two ends. This CDR3 has 15 residues. Germline loops: CDR1 MNHEY, CDR2 SVGAGI. CDR3 region: CASSDPVGTGNTIYF. DNA for the CDR3: TGTGCCAGCAGCGATCCAGTAGGAACTGGAAACACCATATATTTT.

J is TRBJ2-7 and V is TRBV7-2; TRBD2 matches at 13 bases. V dropped 4 bases and J dropped 6; count of bases not matched to a gene: 15. This CDR3 has 18 amino acids. In germline, CDR1 is SGHTA, CDR2 FQGNSA. The CDR3 protein is CASSSLGGLAGEGGEQYF. CDR3 sequence (DNA): TGTGCCAGCAGCTCTCTAGGCGGACTAGCGGGAGAGGGGGGCGAGCAGTACTTC.

The chain links TRBV7-9 to TRBJ2-7; D uncertain. Trimming stripped 4 bases from V and 1 base from J, with 11 bases between. This CDR3 is 14 amino acids long. Germline V gene sequence: CDR1 SEHNR, CDR2 FQNEAQ (reference sequence). The CDR3 reads CASSSNSASYEQYF. The CDR3 DNA reads TGTGCCAGCAGCTCGAACAGTGCTTCCTACGAGCAGTACTTC.

CDR3 nucleotide sequence: TGTGCCAGCAGTGCCCGGGACAGCGGGGAGGATACGCAGTATTTT. Protein sequence: CASSARDSGEDTQYF. The rearrangement joins TRBV6-4 to TRBJ2-3; D may correspond to TRBD1 or TRBD2 (7 bases each). The CDR3 loop spans 15 amino acids. Germline V gives CDR1 MRHNA, CDR2 SNTAGT. V was clipped by 4 bases and J by 6 bases, with 17 bases between them.

This chain connects TRBV4-2 to TRBJ1-2; D is ambiguous. With 0 bases removed from V and 6 bases from J, the gap between germline ends came to 14 bases. Germline CDR1 reads LGHNA; CDR2 reads YNFKEQ. The CDR3 is 15 residues long. CDR3 region: CASSQEGVVSNGYTF. The CDR3 nucleotides read TGTGCCAGCAGCCAAGAAGGCGTAGTAAGTAATGGCTACACCTTC.

This chain uses TRBV4-1 with TRBJ2-5, with D possibly being TRBD1 or TRBD2 (5 bases each). Germline lookup yields CDR1 MGHRA and CDR2 YSYEKL. The length of the CDR3 is 13 residues. The ends were cut back, 4 bases at V and 5 bases at J, with 11 bases in the middle. Here the CDR3 reads CASSLGPLETQYF. As DNA, the CDR3 is TGCGCCAGCAGCCTGGGACCGCTCGAGACCCAGTACTTC.

The chain recombines TRBV19 with TRBJ1-5, with a weak D call TRBD1 (5 bases). Deletions cut 5 bases from V and 0 bases from J, with 11 bases between. The CDR3 sequence is 15 residues long. Germline CDR1 is LNHDA and CDR2 is SQIVND (reference sequence). Here the CDR3 DNA reads TGTGCCAGTAGTCTCCCAGGGTTTAGCAATCAGCCCCAGCATTTT. Translation: CASSLPGFSNQPQHF. The whole variable domain, filled in from reference TRBV19 and TRBJ1-5, reads DGGITQSPKYLFRKEGQNVTLSCEQNLNHDAMYWYRQDPGQGLRLIYYSQIVNDFQKGDIAEGYSVSREKKESFPLTVTSAQKNPTAFYLCASSLPGFSNQPQHFGDGTRLSIL.

The gene calls are TRBV4-2 and TRBJ1-5; a weak D match, TRBD1 (6 bases). Germline-derived CDR1 and CDR2 are LGHNA and YNFKEQ. V gave up 0 bases and J gave up 0 bases, with 15 bases separating them. The CDR3 extends over 18 amino acids. CDR3: CASSQEGGGDGSNQPQHF. In DNA form, the CDR3 reads TGTGCCAGCAGCCAAGAAGGAGGGGGAGATGGTAGCAATCAGCCCCAGCATTTT.

This rearrangement joins TRBV5-5 to TRBJ1-2, with a tentative D call TRBD1 (5 bases). The CDR3 is made up of 16 amino acids. Trimming removed 2 bases at V and 2 bases at J, with 16 bases between. Germline assignment: CDR1 SGHKS and CDR2 YYEKEE (reference sequence). Here the CDR3 reads CASSFPGTVGNYGYTF. In nucleotides, the CDR3 is TGTGCCAGCAGCTTCCCCGGGACGGTAGGCAACTATGGCTACACCTTC.

Concerning this clone: Germline and junction disagree at one end, which may indicate a read error. The chain employs TRBV28 and TRBJ1-2; D gene unclear. The CDR3 runs 13 residues. CDR1 and CDR2 from the germline V gene are MDHEN and SYDVKM. In nucleotides, the CDR3 is TGTGCCAACAGTTTAAACTTTAACTATGGCTACACCTTC. Amino acid sequence: CANSLNFNYGYTF.

The V call is TRBV11-2, the J call TRBJ1-4; D is unclear. This CDR3 is 11 amino acids long. Between the trimmed V and J ends, which lost 2 bases and 8 bases, there was a span of 3 bases. From germline, CDR1 is SGHAT and CDR2 FQNNGV. CDR3 bases: TGTGCCAGCAGCTTACTGGAAAAACTGTTTTTT. Its protein product is CASSLLEKLFF.

CDR3 nucleotide sequence: TGTGCCAGCAGTGAAGCGACCTTAGCGGGGGCGACCGGGGAGCTGTTTTTT. Protein product: CASSEATLAGATGELFF. The V gene is TRBV6-1, the J gene TRBJ2-2; 9 bases are a match to TRBD2. Trimming cost V 0 bases and J 5 bases; bases outside gene matches: 7. The CDR3 is made up of 17 amino acids. Germline values: CDR1 MNHNS, CDR2 SASEGT.

The J gene is TRBJ2-1, the V gene TRBV10-2; weak D call: TRBD1 (5 bases). The CDR3 loop spans 12 amino acids. Trimming took 3 bases from V and 8 from J, leaving 8 bases between them. Germline values: CDR1 WSHSY, CDR2 SAAADI. The CDR3 DNA is TGCGCCAGCAGTGAACAGGCCTATGAGCAGTTCTTC. Translated, it gives CASSEQAYEQFF.

This clone was seen once. The chain uses TRBV5-1 and TRBJ2-3; D uncertain. Germline CDR1 and CDR2: SGHRS and YFSETQ. Trimming removed 3 bases from V and 1 base from J, with 12 bases in between. The CDR3 has 15 amino acids. Written as DNA, the CDR3 is TGCGCCAGCAGCTATAATGGGTGGGGCACAGATACGCAGTATTTT. It codes for CASSYNGWGTDTQYF.

This chain joins TRBV5-4 and TRBJ1-2, with D perhaps TRBD1 (5 bases). Germline loops: CDR1 SGHNT, CDR2 YYREEE (reference sequence). The CDR3 has 13 amino acids. Trimming removed 3 bases at V and 5 bases at J, with 11 bases between. CDR3 loop: CASSWAEGYGYTF. The CDR3 DNA follows: TGTGCCAGCAGCTGGGCCGAGGGGTATGGCTACACCTTC.

The chain links TRBV6-1 to TRBJ1-4, with D possibly TRBD1 on 5 matching bases. This CDR3 has 15 amino acids. V lost 0 bases to trimming and J lost 8 bases, with 13 bases between them. Germline V gene lookup returns CDR1 MNHNS and CDR2 SASEGT. Here the CDR3 DNA reads TGTGCCAGCAGTGAAGCATGGGGGAGAGGAGAAAAACTGTTTTTT. Its translation: CASSEAWGRGEKLFF.

V usage is TRBV5-1 and J usage is TRBJ1-6; D call uncertain. There are 16 residues in the CDR3. The ends were cut back, 3 bases at V and 7 bases at J, with 17 bases in the middle. The germline gives CDR1 SGHRS, CDR2 YFSETQ. The CDR3 loop is CASSWGAAGGNSPLHF. The CDR3 DNA is TGCGCCAGCAGCTGGGGTGCGGCAGGAGGAAATTCACCCCTCCACTTT.

J is TRBJ2-7 and V is TRBV6-1, with D perhaps TRBD1 (6 bases). Trimming pared 2 bases from V and 2 bases from J, leaving 19 bases between. The CDR3 loop spans 17 amino acids. CDR1 and CDR2 from the germline V gene are MNHNS and SASEGT. DNA of the CDR3: TGTGCCAGCAGTGAAATCCCAGGGGCCCTCCACGCCTACGAGCAGTACTTC. Translation gives CASSEIPGALHAYEQYF.